One and the same sample provided the 11 T cell receptor beta chains below, sequenced in a study of blood T cell repertoires in COVID-19. The repertoire was sequenced with immunoSEQ multiplex PCR; TCRdb's copy has only in-frame clones and lacks some. Of approximately 240,000 clones listed, approximately 84% are singletons. The sequenced sample consisted of peripheral blood. The source is an older woman with acute or convalescent COVID-19.

The rearrangement uses TRBV12-5 and TRBJ2-3, with 10 nucleotides matching TRBD1. CDR3 length: 13 residues. V lost 5 bases, J lost 7 bases, and 3 bases stayed unmatched. Germline V gives CDR1 LGHNT, CDR2 FRNRAP. In DNA, the CDR3 is TGTGCTAGTGGTCCGGGACAGGGGAATACGCAGTATTTT. Translation gives CASGPGQGNTQYF.

The genes are TRBV13 and TRBJ2-5, with D perhaps TRBD2 (6 bases). This CDR3 has 15 residues. Trimming shortened V by 7 bases and J by 1 base, and 16 bases separated the two germline ends. Germline V gene lookup returns CDR1 PRHDT and CDR2 FYEKMQ (reference sequence). The CDR3 here is CASTPRRASQETQYF. Written as DNA, the CDR3 is TGTGCCAGCACTCCAAGGAGGGCCTCCCAAGAGACCCAGTACTTC.

The chain combines TRBV4-3 with TRBJ2-5; 9 bases are a match to TRBD2. The CDR3 has 15 residues. CDR1 LGHNA and CDR2 YSLEER come from the germline V gene. V lost 4 bases, J lost 1 base, and 4 bases stayed unmatched. The CDR3 sequence: CASSPSGGPQETQYF. As DNA, the CDR3 is TGCGCCAGCAGCCCGAGCGGGGGGCCCCAAGAGACCCAGTACTTC.

This clone has just one count. The V call is TRBV7-9, the J call TRBJ2-7, with D hard to call. Germline CDR1 reads SEHNR; CDR2 reads FQNEAQ (reference sequence). Trimming cost V 0 bases and J 6 bases, with 9 bases left between them. The CDR3 contains 13 residues. CDR3 DNA: TGTGCCAGCAGCTTAGCGCCTGGGCTCGAGCAGTACTTC. It yields the protein CASSLAPGLEQYF.

The J gene is TRBJ1-4, the V gene TRBV30; a weak D match, TRBD1 (5 bases). The V end was cut by 0 bases, the J end by 8 bases, with 10 bases between. The CDR3 extends over 13 amino acids. CDR1 GTSNPN and CDR2 SVGIG come from the germline V gene (reference sequence). The CDR3 loop reads CAWSVHGGEKLFF. CDR3 coding DNA: TGTGCCTGGAGTGTACACGGGGGGGAAAAACTGTTTTTT.

The rearrangement uses TRBV2 and TRBJ1-1; D call uncertain. The CDR3 extends over 13 amino acids. Trimming shortened V by 3 bases and J by 0 bases, and 5 bases separated the two germline ends. The germline gives CDR1 SNHLY, CDR2 FYNNEI. In DNA form, the CDR3 reads TGTGCCAGCAGTGACAGATTGAACACTGAAGCTTTCTTT. This translates into CASSDRLNTEAFF.

The genes are TRBV5-1 and TRBJ2-3; TRBD1 might be the D (6 bases). Deletions cut 1 base from V and 2 bases from J, with 11 bases between. Germline V gene sequence: CDR1 SGHRS, CDR2 YFSETQ. This CDR3 spans 15 amino acids. CDR3 in amino acids: CASSLQGPPTDTQYF. The CDR3, as DNA: TGCGCCAGCAGCTTGCAGGGGCCCCCCACAGATACGCAGTATTTT.

V usage is TRBV3-1 (or the pseudogene TRBV3-2) and J usage is TRBJ1-4; D call uncertain. Germline CDR1 reads LGHDT; CDR2 reads YNNKEL (reference sequence). Deletions cut 4 bases from V and 6 bases from J, with 15 bases between. This CDR3 is 15 amino acids long. The CDR3 region has the DNA TGTGCCAGCAGCCCCCGACACGCCTGGCATGAAAAACTGTTTTTT. It translates to CASSPRHAWHEKLFF.

For the CDR3, the DNA is TGTGCCAGCAGCCAATCCCGGAACACTGAAGCTTTCTTT. Translating it yields CASSQSRNTEAFF. The chain employs TRBV3-1 (or the pseudogene TRBV3-2) and TRBJ1-1, with no clear D. The CDR3 has 13 residues. Trimming removed 2 bases from V and 1 base from J, with 5 bases in between. Germline lookup yields CDR1 LGHDT and CDR2 YNNKEL (reference sequence).

The V gene is TRBV11-2, the J gene TRBJ2-5; possible D gene TRBD2, 6 bases. Per germline, CDR1 SGHAT and CDR2 FQNNGV. CDR3 length equals 12 residues. The V end lost 4 bases, the J end lost 5 bases, and 8 bases lay between the germline ends. The DNA for the CDR3 is TGTGCCAGCAGCTCAGGAGGGGAGACCCAGTACTTC. It encodes CASSSGGETQYF.

The rearrangement links TRBV21-1 to TRBJ1-1. TRBV21-1 is a listed pseudogene. The CDR3 loop spans 11 amino acids. The CDR3, as DNA: TGTGCCAGCAGCGACCCGGAGCGGGCTTTCTTT. Amino acid sequence: CASSDPERAFF.